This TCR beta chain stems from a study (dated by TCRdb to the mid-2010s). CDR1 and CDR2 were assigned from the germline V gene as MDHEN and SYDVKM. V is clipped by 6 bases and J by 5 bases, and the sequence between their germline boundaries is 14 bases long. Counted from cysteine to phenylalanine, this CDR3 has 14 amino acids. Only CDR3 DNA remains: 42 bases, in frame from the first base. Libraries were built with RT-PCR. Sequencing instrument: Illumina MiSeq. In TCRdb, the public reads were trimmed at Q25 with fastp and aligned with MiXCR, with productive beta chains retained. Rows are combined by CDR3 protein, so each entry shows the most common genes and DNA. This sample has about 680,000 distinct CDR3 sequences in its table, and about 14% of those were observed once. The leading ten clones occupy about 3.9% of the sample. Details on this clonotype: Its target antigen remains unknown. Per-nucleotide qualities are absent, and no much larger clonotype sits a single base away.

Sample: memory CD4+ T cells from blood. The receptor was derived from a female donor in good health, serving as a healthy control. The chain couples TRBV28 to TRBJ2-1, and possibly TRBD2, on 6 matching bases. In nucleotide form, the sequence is TGTGCCAGCAGGGAGGGACTCTTAAACAATGAGCAGTTCTTC. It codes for CASREGLLNNEQFF.